This T cell receptor (beta chain) came from a study of CD8 T cells in ankylosing spondylitis. This clonotype has just a few counts. Its specificity is not known. Study-wide findings and caveats: A subset of motif variants has previously been described in the synovial fluid and blood of reactive arthritis. Characteristic, it appeared, of ankylosing spondylitis blood was a TCR beta motif of 7 or 8 highly homologous variants.

Quantitative 5'-RACE with molecular barcodes generated TCR beta libraries. From the 5' RACE reads, TCRdb called clonotypes with MiXCR, one entry per CDR3 protein. The profile covers more than 300,000 distinct CDR3 sequences, with around a tenth appearing a single time and roughly 9.1% taken by the ten largest. The length of the CDR3 is 14 residues. V lost 1 base and J lost 5, with 11 bases in between. The germline gives CDR1 SEHNR, CDR2 FQNEAQ (reference sequence). The specimen was blood, either unsorted or a sorted T cell fraction (not recorded which). The TCR was taken from a female donor with ankylosing spondylitis or in good health (not recorded which). V and J are TRBV7-9 and TRBJ2-5; D uncertain. The CDR3 spells CASSLVGLSETQYF. The CDR3 nucleotides read TGTGCCAGCAGCTTAGTAGGGTTGTCGGAGACCCAGTACTTC.